This T cell receptor beta chain was found in a study of blood T cell repertoires in COVID-19. The CDR3 length is 12 residues. Germline V gives CDR1 DFQATT, CDR2 SNEGSKA (reference sequence). V lost 3 bases to trimming and J lost 4 bases, with 9 bases between them. TCRdb's copy holds only in-frame clones and misses some; the assay was immunoSEQ multiplex PCR. Among tens of thousands of clones, approximately 80% were seen once, and the ten largest hold roughly 10%. Sequenced sample: peripheral blood. The source of this sequence is a man in his 60s with acute or convalescent COVID-19. J is TRBJ1-1 and V is TRBV20-1; possible D gene TRBD1, 5 bases. The CDR3 region has the DNA TGCAGTGCTAGTCGGCAGGGCACTGAAGCTTTCTTT. Translated, it gives CSASRQGTEAFF.